This record covers a single TCR beta chain. Its antigen is not yet known. Within one base of it there is no much larger clone, and no base qualities were kept. One collaborating source in Seattle enrolled patients while the patients were actively infected and followed the patients over time throughout the course of disease. Each collaborating institution followed its own protocols to collect whole blood in K2EDTA tubes. Collaborator samples were shipped for TCRbeta analysis as frozen whole blood, isolated PBMCs, or DNA extracted from either sample type. The CDR3 holds 15 amino acids from the cysteine to the phenylalanine. Only the CDR3 portion is preserved as DNA: 45 bases, with reading frame beginning at the first base. The germline V and J ends show losses of 1 base and 2 bases respectively, and no gene match explains 5 bases of the junction. CDR1 and CDR2, per the germline V gene (reference sequence), are SEHNR and FQNEAQ.

This sample is part of a study of blood T cell repertoires in COVID-19 (dated by TCRdb to the early 2020s). About the full investigation: Samples covering the acute and convalescent phases of COVID-19 were provided by collaborators in the United States, Italy and Spain. Samples came from the ongoing ImmuneRACE study (first 160 participants) plus 1,254 subjects from 6 global collaborators. A de-identified subject ID, COVID-19 status, age in years and sex were almost always included in the sample metadata. HLA class I and class II types, where available, came from metadata supplied by the sample provider rather than from assay-based typing. The material from the prospective study consisted of cDNA or gDNA derived from T cells, B-cell-depleted T cells, or PBMCs. The repertoires were released in a freely available public database meant as a resource for research on the immune response to SARS-CoV-2. Subjects who had been exposed to COVID-19, were actively infected with it, or had recovered from it provided the deeply sampled blood TCRbeta repertoires that made up the dataset.

General conclusions and limits of the study: The quantity of clinical and demographic metadata differed by source and by participant and was supplied without curation.

TCRbeta CDR3 regions were amplified from genomic DNA using the immunoSEQ Assay, a bias-controlled multiplex PCR. Concerning the study's data processing: Within the assay, amplification of reference gene primers was used to estimate how many nucleated cells each sample contained. Sequence reads were collapsed and filtered to measure the absolute abundance of every unique TCRbeta CDR3 rearrangement. For each sample, productive Simpson clonality was calculated by taking the square root of Simpson's diversity index across productive rearrangements. What TCRdb holds here is the immuneACCESS table cut down to in-frame rearrangements. Part of the clones is not present; checked against another copy, under half of the missing clones reflect an unresolved V gene, and the others are unexplained. That table gives V, J and clone size, and the DNA gave D and trimming. This sample comprises some 200,000 clones, under 90% of them detected only once. 10% to 13% of the sample is taken by the ten largest.

The rearrangement joined TRBV7-9 to TRBJ2-7; a stretch of 7 junction bases matches TRBD2. The receptor's source is an elderly woman with COVID-19, enrolled during active disease. What was sequenced was peripheral blood. The DNA reads as follows: TGTGCCAGCAGCTTAGGGGTCGGGGGGACCTACGAGCAGTACTTC. Its amino acids are CASSLGVGGTYEQYF.